The rows below give T cell receptor beta chains drawn from one sample of a study of CD8 T cells in Susac syndrome. TCRdb ran MiXCR on the immunoSEQ multiplex PCR reads and lists one entry per CDR3 protein. The table lists some 110,000 distinct CDR3 sequences, roughly 94% of them singletons. The material sequenced was CD8+ T cells from PBMCs. The origin of the receptors is a human donor with Susac syndrome. Both conserved end residues are part of each CDR3. D genes are given only for firm matches. Size values are once, few and many counts, or a class for expanded clones, and some rows have none.

CASSPWTGYEQYF	TGTGCCAGCAGCCCATGGACAGGCTACGAGCAGTACTTC	TRBD1	once	TRBJ2-7	TRBV9
CAISESVDTQYF	TGTGCCATCAGTGAGTCTGTTGATACGCAGTATTTT	.	.	TRBJ2-3	TRBV10-3
CASSLTGRETQYF	TGTGCCAGCAGTTTGACAGGGAGGGAGACCCAGTACTTC	.	.	TRBJ2-5	TRBV12-3/TRBV12-4
CASSQDRGIMNTEAFF	TGCGCCAGCAGCCAAGACCGGGGTATCATGAACACTGAAGCTTTCTTT	.	.	TRBJ1-1	TRBV4-1
CSGRPEGRQETQYF	TGCAGCGGAAGACCCGAAGGACGCCAAGAGACCCAGTACTTC	.	.	TRBJ2-5	TRBV29-1
CASSLEGYTF	TGTGCCAGCAGTTTGGAGGGCTACACCTTC	.	few	TRBJ1-2	TRBV7-9
CASSEPPRAGNTGELFF	TGTGCCAGCAGTGAGCCCCCAAGGGCGGGGAACACCGGGGAGCTGTTTTTT	.	once	TRBJ2-2	TRBV25-1
CASSNRQPLDTQYF	TGTGCCAGCAGCAATCGACAGCCACTGGATACGCAGTATTTT	.	.	TRBJ2-3	TRBV21-1
CASSPGTRGVSYEQYF	TGTGCCAGCAGTCCTGGGACCAGGGGGGTCTCCTACGAGCAGTACTTC	.	.	TRBJ2-7	TRBV27
CSSLLPGDTEAFF	TGCAGTTCACTTCTCCCGGGGGACACTGAAGCTTTCTTT	.	.	TRBJ1-1	TRBV20-1
CASSLGGGTAAYEQYF	TGTGCCAGCAGCTTAGGAGGAGGGACAGCGGCCTACGAGCAGTACTTC	.	.	TRBJ2-7	TRBV7-9
CASSPDRRDSPLHF	TGTGCCAGCAGCCCGGACAGGAGGGATTCACCCCTCCACTTT	TRBD1	once	TRBJ1-6	TRBV9
CASSIGTTGGQFF	TGTGCCAGCAGCATCGGGACTACGGGTGGGCAGTTCTTC	TRBD2	.	TRBJ2-1	TRBV11-3
CASTPGNVVSPLHF	TGTGCCAGTACTCCGGGAAACGTGGTGTCACCCCTCCACTTT	.	.	TRBJ1-6	TRBV19
CASRRGRLGNEQFF	TGTGCCAGCAGACGCGGGAGGCTGGGCAATGAGCAGTTCTTC	.	.	TRBJ2-1	TRBV21-1
CASSTGNTIYF	TGTGCCAGTTCGACTGGAAACACCATATATTTT	.	once	TRBJ1-3	TRBV12-3/TRBV12-4
CSARVPGGSYEQYF	TGCAGTGCTAGAGTCCCAGGGGGCTCCTACGAGCAGTACTTC	TRBD1	once	TRBJ2-7	TRBV20-1
CASSVGPVTDTQYF	TGTGCCAGCAGCGTAGGGCCGGTGACAGATACGCAGTATTTT	.	.	TRBJ2-3	TRBV9
CASSQVGVGQKDYGYTF	TGCGCCAGCAGCCAAGTCGGAGTGGGACAGAAGGACTATGGCTACACCTTC	TRBD1	.	TRBJ1-2	TRBV4-1
CASSQRPRGGTEAFF	TGCGCCAGCAGCCAACGGCCCAGGGGGGGAACTGAAGCTTTCTTT	TRBD1	.	TRBJ1-1	TRBV4-1
CASSAMAYPNTEAFF	TGTGCCAGCAGTGCGATGGCATATCCGAACACTGAAGCTTTCTTT	.	.	TRBJ1-1	TRBV6-5
CSARNPAAESYEQYF	TGCAGTGCTAGAAACCCCGCGGCTGAGTCCTACGAGCAGTACTTC	.	.	TRBJ2-7	TRBV20-1
CSVEDLQSYEQYF	TGCAGCGTTGAAGATCTACAATCATACGAGCAGTACTTC	.	.	TRBJ2-7	TRBV29-1
CAISLDRNQPQHF	TGTGCCATCAGCTTAGACCGTAATCAGCCCCAGCATTTT	.	.	TRBJ1-5	TRBV10-3
CASSLGVGVGSPLHF	TGTGCCAGCAGCTTAGGAGTGGGGGTGGGTTCACCCCTCCACTTT	.	.	TRBJ1-6	TRBV13
CASSQPGASLWEQYF	TGCGCCAGCAGCCAGCCGGGGGCCTCCCTTTGGGAGCAGTACTTC	.	.	TRBJ2-7	TRBV4-1
CASSQAGIENIQYF	TGCGCCAGCAGCCAAGCAGGGATCGAAAACATTCAGTACTTC	.	.	TRBJ2-4	TRBV4-1
CASSQEASAYTEAFF	TGCGCCAGCAGCCAAGAAGCCAGTGCCTACACTGAAGCTTTCTTT	.	.	TRBJ1-1	TRBV4-1
CATSRTGTGFYGYTF	TGTGCCACCAGCAGGACCGGGACAGGTTTCTATGGCTACACCTTC	TRBD1	.	TRBJ1-2	TRBV15
CASSVGRGGLETQYF	TGTGCCAGCAGCGTAGGTAGGGGAGGCTTGGAGACCCAGTACTTC	.	.	TRBJ2-5	TRBV9
CASSLGTSGGAEFF	TGTGCCAGCAGTTTGGGGACTAGCGGGGGGGCGGAGTTCTTC	TRBD2	.	TRBJ2-1	TRBV27
CASSRSGDNTGELFF	TGTGCCAGCAGCCGTAGCGGGGATAACACCGGGGAGCTGTTTTTT	TRBD2	.	TRBJ2-2	TRBV12-3/TRBV12-4
CASSLYTGQETQYF	TGTGCCAGCAGCCTATACACGGGCCAAGAGACCCAGTACTTC	.	.	TRBJ2-5	TRBV14
CASSQGWAEGRELFF	TGTGCCAGCAGCCAAGGCTGGGCTGAGGGCCGGGAGCTGTTTTTT	.	.	TRBJ2-2	TRBV3-1
CASSLNGETQYF	TGTGCCAGCAGTCTTAACGGGGAGACCCAGTACTTC	.	few	TRBJ2-5	TRBV27
CASSLAPSLAKNIQYF	TGTGCCAGCAGCTTAGCGCCGAGTCTAGCCAAAAACATTCAGTACTTC	.	.	TRBJ2-4	TRBV7-2
CASRRTENTEAFF	TGTGCCAGCAGAAGGACAGAGAACACTGAAGCTTTCTTT	.	.	TRBJ1-1	TRBV2
CASSQGQGAQEQYF	TGCGCCAGCAGCCAAGGACAGGGGGCGCAGGAGCAGTACTTC	TRBD1	.	TRBJ2-7	TRBV4-3
CASSLTGTANNQPQHF	TGTGCCAGCAGCCTTACTGGGACAGCGAACAATCAGCCCCAGCATTTT	TRBD1	.	TRBJ1-5	TRBV7-2
CASSDLLDSNYGYTF	TGTGCCAGCAGTGATCTATTAGATTCTAACTATGGCTACACCTTC	.	.	TRBJ1-2	TRBV2
CASTGVGGYTF	TGTGCCAGCACGGGGGTTGGTGGCTACACCTTC	.	.	TRBJ1-2	TRBV2
CASSTSGSYEQYF	TGTGCCAGCAGCACTAGCGGGAGCTACGAGCAGTACTTC	TRBD2	.	TRBJ2-7	TRBV13
CADTGVYF	TGCGCCGACACAGGGGTATACTTC	TRBD1	.	TRBJ2-7	TRBV5-1
CASSPNGGTGTEAFF	TGTGCCAGCTCACCTAACGGGGGGACCGGCACTGAAGCTTTCTTT	.	.	TRBJ1-1	TRBV18
CASSLTSGNLMAFF	TGCGCCAGCAGCTTGACTAGCGGGAATTTAATGGCGTTCTTC	TRBD2	once	TRBJ2-1	TRBV5-1
CASSPWTGSYEQYF	TGCGCCAGCAGCCCCTGGACAGGCAGTTACGAGCAGTACTTC	TRBD1	.	TRBJ2-7	TRBV4-3
CSVTLGSNNGYTF	TGCAGCGTTACCCTCGGGAGTAATAATGGCTACACCTTC	.	once	TRBJ1-2	TRBV29-1
CASENRGFANEQFF	TGTGCCAGCGAGAACAGGGGTTTCGCTAATGAGCAGTTCTTC	TRBD1	.	TRBJ2-1	TRBV6-5
CASSQGGGTYEQYF	TGCGCCAGCAGCCAAGGCGGAGGAACCTACGAGCAGTACTTC	.	.	TRBJ2-7	TRBV4-1
CASSQVIQAGAISNTGELFF	TGTGCCAGCAGCCAAGTAATTCAAGCGGGGGCTATCTCGAACACCGGGGAGCTGTTTTTT	TRBD2	once	TRBJ2-2	TRBV3-1
CASSVAGRDTGELFF	TGTGCCAGCAGCGTAGCCGGGAGGGACACCGGGGAGCTGTTTTTT	TRBD2	.	TRBJ2-2	TRBV9
CASSHQGGTEAFF	TGCGCCAGCAGCCACCAGGGAGGCACTGAAGCTTTCTTT	.	.	TRBJ1-1	TRBV4-1
CASSSRSRTGGTEAFF	TGTGCCAGCAGCTCCCGATCCAGGACAGGGGGCACTGAAGCTTTCTTT	TRBD1	.	TRBJ1-1	TRBV9
CASSPDQEILSYEQYF	TGTGCCAGCAGCCCAGACCAGGAGATTCTGTCCTACGAGCAGTACTTC	.	once	TRBJ2-7	TRBV7-2
CATSARSGPEQFF	TGTGCCACCAGTGCGCGGTCAGGGCCTGAGCAGTTCTTC	.	.	TRBJ2-1	TRBV24-1